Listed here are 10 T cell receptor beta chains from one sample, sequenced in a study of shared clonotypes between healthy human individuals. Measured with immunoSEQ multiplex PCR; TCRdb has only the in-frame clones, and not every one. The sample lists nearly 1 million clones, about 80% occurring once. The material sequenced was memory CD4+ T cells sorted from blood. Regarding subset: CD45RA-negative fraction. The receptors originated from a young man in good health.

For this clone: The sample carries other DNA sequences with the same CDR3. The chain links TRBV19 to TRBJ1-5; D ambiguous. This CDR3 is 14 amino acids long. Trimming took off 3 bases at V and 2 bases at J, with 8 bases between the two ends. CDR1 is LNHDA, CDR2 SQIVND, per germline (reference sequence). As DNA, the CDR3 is TGTGCCAGTAGTATTGGAACAGGCAATCAGCCCCAGCATTTT. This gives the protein CASSIGTGNQPQHF. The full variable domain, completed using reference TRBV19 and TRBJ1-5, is DGGITQSPKYLFRKEGQNVTLSCEQNLNHDAMYWYRQDPGQGLRLIYYSQIVNDFQKGDIAEGYSVSREKKESFPLTVTSAQKNPTAFYLCASSIGTGNQPQHFGDGTRLSIL.

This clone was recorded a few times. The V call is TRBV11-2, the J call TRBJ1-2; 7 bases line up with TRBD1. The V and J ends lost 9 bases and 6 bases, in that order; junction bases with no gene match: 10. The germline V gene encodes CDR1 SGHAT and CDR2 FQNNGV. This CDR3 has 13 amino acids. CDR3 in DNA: TGTGCCAGTCGGACAGGCCGACCCAATGGCTACACCTTC. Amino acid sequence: CASRTGRPNGYTF.

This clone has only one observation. CDR3: CASKQGTSGYTGELFF. The CDR3 bases are TGTGCCAGCAAGCAGGGGACTAGCGGCTACACCGGGGAGCTGTTTTTT. J is TRBJ2-2 and V is TRBV27; 11 bases are a match to TRBD2. Trimming removed 7 bases from V and 3 bases from J; junction bases left unmatched: 7. The CDR3 contains 16 residues. CDR1 MNHEY and CDR2 SMNVEV come from the germline V gene (reference sequence).

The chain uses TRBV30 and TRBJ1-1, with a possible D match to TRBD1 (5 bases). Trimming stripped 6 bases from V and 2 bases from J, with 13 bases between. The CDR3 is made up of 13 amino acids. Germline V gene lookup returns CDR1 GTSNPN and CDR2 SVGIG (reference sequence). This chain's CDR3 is CACLRDGNTEAFF. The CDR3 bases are TGTGCCTGCCTCCGGGACGGCAACACTGAAGCTTTCTTT.

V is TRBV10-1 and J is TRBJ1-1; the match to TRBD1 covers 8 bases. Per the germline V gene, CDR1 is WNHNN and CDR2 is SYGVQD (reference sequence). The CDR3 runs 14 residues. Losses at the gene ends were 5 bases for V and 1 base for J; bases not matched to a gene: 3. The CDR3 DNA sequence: TGCGCCAGCAGTCCAGGGGGCTGGAACACTGAAGCTTTCTTT. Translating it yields CASSPGGWNTEAFF.

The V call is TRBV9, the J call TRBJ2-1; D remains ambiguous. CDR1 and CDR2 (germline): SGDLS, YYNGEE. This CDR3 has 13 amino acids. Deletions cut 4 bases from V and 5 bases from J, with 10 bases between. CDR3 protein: CASSPRPNNEQFF. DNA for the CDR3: TGTGCCAGCAGCCCCCGACCCAACAATGAGCAGTTCTTC.

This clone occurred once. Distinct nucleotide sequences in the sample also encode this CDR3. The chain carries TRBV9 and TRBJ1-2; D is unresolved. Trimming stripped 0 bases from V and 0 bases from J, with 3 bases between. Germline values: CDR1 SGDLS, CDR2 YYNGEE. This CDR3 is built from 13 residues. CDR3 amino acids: CASSVDANYGYTF. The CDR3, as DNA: TGTGCCAGCAGCGTAGATGCTAACTATGGCTACACCTTC. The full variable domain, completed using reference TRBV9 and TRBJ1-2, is DSGVTQTPKHLITATGQRVTLRCSPRSGDLSVYWYQQSLDQGLQFLIQYYNGEERAKGNILERFSAQQFPDLHSELNLSSLELGDSALYFCASSVDANYGYTFGSGTRLTVV.

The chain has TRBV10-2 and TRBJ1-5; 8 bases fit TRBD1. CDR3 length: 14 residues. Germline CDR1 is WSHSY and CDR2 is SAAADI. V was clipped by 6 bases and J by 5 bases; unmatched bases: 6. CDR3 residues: CASRDQGAYQPQHF. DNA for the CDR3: TGCGCCAGCAGGGACCAGGGGGCGTATCAGCCCCAGCATTTT.

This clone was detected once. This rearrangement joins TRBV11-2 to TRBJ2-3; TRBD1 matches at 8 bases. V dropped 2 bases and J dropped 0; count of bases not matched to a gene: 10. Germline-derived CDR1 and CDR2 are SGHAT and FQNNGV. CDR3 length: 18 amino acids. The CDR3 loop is CASSLPLGQGLSTDTQYF. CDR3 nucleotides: TGTGCCAGCAGCTTACCCCTAGGACAGGGACTTAGCACAGATACGCAGTATTTT.

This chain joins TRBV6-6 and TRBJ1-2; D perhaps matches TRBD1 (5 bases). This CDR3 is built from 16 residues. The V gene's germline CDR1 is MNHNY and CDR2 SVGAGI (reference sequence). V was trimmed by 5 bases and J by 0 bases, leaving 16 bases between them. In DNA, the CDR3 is TGTGCCAGCAGTATTGGCAGGGAAGCGTCTAACTATGGCTACACCTTC. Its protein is CASSIGREASNYGYTF.